This entry describes one TCR beta chain. Given a much more abundant clone one base away, this may be a read error. TCRbeta libraries were built with three rounds of nested PCR, modified from ARM-PCR. TCRdb re-derived calls from the multiplex PCR reads in MiXCR, one entry per CDR3 protein. This sample yields tens of thousands of distinct CDR3 sequences, of which roughly 60% are seen a single time; 19% belongs to the top ten. RNA was extracted from bulk tissue without any cell sorting. More than 3 cm separated this lung sample from the edge of the tumor. These data come from a study of tumor and adjacent non-tumor tissue in lung cancer. CDR3 length: 16 amino acids. The ends were cut back, 4 bases at V and 1 base at J, with 16 bases in the middle. The germline V gene encodes CDR1 SEHNR and CDR2 FQNEAQ (reference sequence).

The sample comprised distant non-tumor lung tissue. The receptor comes from a woman aged 40 to 49 with non-small cell lung cancer. This sequence joins TRBV7-9 and TRBJ2-5, with D possibly matching TRBD1 (5 bases). Written as DNA, the CDR3 is TGTGCCAGCAGCTCACGGCAGACAGAGAGCCAAGAGACCCAGTACTTC. This translates into CASSSRQTESQETQYF.